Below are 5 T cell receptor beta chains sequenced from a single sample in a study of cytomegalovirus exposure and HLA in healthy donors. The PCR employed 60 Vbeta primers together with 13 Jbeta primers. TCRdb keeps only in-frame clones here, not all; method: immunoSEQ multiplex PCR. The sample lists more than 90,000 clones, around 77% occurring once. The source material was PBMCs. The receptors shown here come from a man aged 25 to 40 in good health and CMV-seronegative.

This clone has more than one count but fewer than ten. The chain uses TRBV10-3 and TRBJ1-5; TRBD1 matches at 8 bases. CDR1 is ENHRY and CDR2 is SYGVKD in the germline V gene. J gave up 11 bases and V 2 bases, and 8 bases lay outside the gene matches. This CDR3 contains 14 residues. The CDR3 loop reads CAISEGTGPGAQHF. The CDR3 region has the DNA TGTGCCATCAGTGAGGGGACAGGTCCGGGGGCCCAGCATTTT.

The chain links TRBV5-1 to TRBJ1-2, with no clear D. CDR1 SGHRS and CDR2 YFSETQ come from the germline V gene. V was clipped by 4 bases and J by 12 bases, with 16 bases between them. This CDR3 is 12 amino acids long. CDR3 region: CASSPELGRNTF. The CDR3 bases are TGCGCCAGCAGCCCAGAACTGGGGAGGAACACCTTC.

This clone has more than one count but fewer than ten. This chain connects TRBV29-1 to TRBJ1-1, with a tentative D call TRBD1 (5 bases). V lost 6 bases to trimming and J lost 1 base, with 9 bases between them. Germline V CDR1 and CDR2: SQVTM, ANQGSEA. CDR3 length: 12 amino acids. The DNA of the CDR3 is TGCAGCGTGGTGGGGCCGAACACTGAAGCTTTCTTT. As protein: CSVVGPNTEAFF. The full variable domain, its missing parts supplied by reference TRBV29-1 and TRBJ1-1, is SAVISQKPSRDICQRGTSLTIQCQVDSQVTMMFWYRQQPGQSLTLIATANQGSEATYESGFVIDKFPISRPNLTFSTLTVSNMSPEDSSIYLCSVVGPNTEAFFGQGTRLTVV.

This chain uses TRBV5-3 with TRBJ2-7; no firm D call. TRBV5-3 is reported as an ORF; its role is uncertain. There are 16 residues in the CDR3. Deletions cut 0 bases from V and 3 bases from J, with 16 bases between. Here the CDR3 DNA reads TGTGCCAGAAGCTTGGCCCCCATCATCCCTCACTACGAGCAGTACGTC. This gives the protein CARSLAPIIPHYEQYV.

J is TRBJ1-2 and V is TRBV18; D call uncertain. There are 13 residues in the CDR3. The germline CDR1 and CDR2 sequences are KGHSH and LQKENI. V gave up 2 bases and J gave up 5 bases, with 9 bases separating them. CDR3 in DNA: TGTGCCAGCTCACCAGAGCGAGCATATGGCTACACCTTC. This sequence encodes CASSPERAYGYTF.